The 20 T cell receptor beta chains presented below share a single source sample, sequenced in a study of blood T cells in healthy people across ages. A J-beta primer mix and a sample-barcoded 5' primer were used in a second PCR of about 7 to 12 cycles. A single record per CDR3 protein comes from TCRdb applying MiXCR to the 5' RACE reads. Of roughly 900,000 distinct CDR3 sequences detected, more than 25% appear once; the ten largest clones hold around 15%. The sequenced material came from blood. These receptors originate from a woman over 75 in good health.

This clonotype was detected many times. This rearrangement joins TRBV5-4 to TRBJ2-7; 8 bases align to TRBD1. Germline lookup yields CDR1 SGHNT and CDR2 YYREEE (reference sequence). The CDR3 extends over 15 amino acids. With 4 bases clipped from V and 6 bases from J, the junction kept 12 bases outside the gene matches. The CDR3 DNA is TGTGCCAGCAGCCCTCGGACAGGGAGGATGGGCGAGCAGTACTTC. Residues: CASSPRTGRMGEQYF.

This chain connects TRBV11-2 to TRBJ1-1; D call uncertain. CDR1 SGHAT and CDR2 FQNNGV come from the germline V gene. Trimming left V 4 bases short and J 7 bases short, with 10 bases between. This CDR3 region has 12 residues. CDR3 sequence (DNA): TGTGCCAGCAGCTCACATGAAATTGAAGCTTTCTTT. Protein product: CASSSHEIEAFF.

The genes are TRBV6-1 and TRBJ1-2; weak D call: TRBD1 (6 bases). This CDR3 spans 15 amino acids. The V end was cut by 8 bases, the J end by 6 bases, with 22 bases between. Germline V lookup: CDR1 MNHNS, CDR2 SASEGT. The CDR3 region is CASLDRVARADGYTF. CDR3 nucleotides: TGTGCCAGCTTGGACAGAGTTGCCCGTGCTGATGGCTACACCTTC.

Concerning this clonotype: This may be a read error: a much more frequent sequence differs by one nucleotide. The chain's CDR3 is CASGPGVSYEQYF. The CDR3 DNA follows: TGCGCCAGCGGCCCAGGGGTATCCTACGAGCAGTACTTC. The rearrangement joins TRBV5-1 to TRBJ2-7; D is possibly TRBD1 (6 bases). Germline CDR1 SGHRS, CDR2 YFSETQ. V lost 7 bases, J lost 1 base, and 12 bases lay in between. CDR3 length equals 13 residues.

In regard to this clonotype: A single base separates this from a much larger clone, so it may be a read error. The chain employs TRBV12-3 or TRBV12-4 and TRBJ1-5, with 8 nucleotides matching TRBD1. The CDR3 has 13 amino acids. The CDR3 bases are TGTGCCGGCAGGGCAGGGGGCAGTCAGCCCCAGCATTTT. Its protein product is CAGRAGGSQPQHF.

The table lists this clonotype with many counts. The V and J genes are TRBV20-1 and TRBJ2-3; possibly TRBD2 for D (6 bases). This CDR3 region has 16 residues. Germline-derived CDR1 and CDR2 are DFQATT and SNEGSKA (reference sequence). The V gene lost 2 bases and the J gene lost 2 bases, with 17 bases spanning the gap. CDR3 sequence: CSARWRRGFSTDTQYF. The CDR3 region has the DNA TGCAGTGCTAGATGGAGGCGGGGTTTTTCCACAGATACGCAGTATTTT.

The chain is built from TRBV20-1 and TRBJ1-6; maybe TRBD1 (5 bases). Trimming left V 0 bases short and J 8 bases short, with 17 bases between. CDR3 length equals 16 residues. CDR1 is DFQATT, CDR2 SNEGSKA, per germline (reference sequence). The CDR3 region has the DNA TGCAGTGCTAGAGATTATAGGGGCGCGGGTCATTCACCCCTCCACTTT. Its translation is CSARDYRGAGHSPLHF.

As for this clonotype: This may stem from a read error, because a much larger clone lies one nucleotide away. The V gene is TRBV12-3 or TRBV12-4, the J gene TRBJ1-5; no reliable D call. The V end lost 3 bases, the J end lost 4 bases, and 16 bases lay between the germline ends. The CDR3 length is 16 residues. The CDR3 reads CASSLGRPRENQPQHF. CDR3 DNA sequence: TGTGCCAGCAGTTTGGGCAGGCCTCGCGAGAATCAGCCCCAGCATTTT.

This clonotype has ten or more counts. The chain carries TRBV5-5 and TRBJ2-4; 7 nucleotides agree with TRBD2. Germline V CDR1 and CDR2: SGHKS, YYEKEE (reference sequence). V shed 0 bases and J 5 bases; nucleotides not matched to a gene: 2. The CDR3 loop spans 14 amino acids. The CDR3 sequence is CASSLASGENIQYF. DNA for the CDR3: TGTGCCAGCAGCTTGGCCAGCGGGGAAAACATTCAGTACTTC.

V usage is TRBV5-5 and J usage is TRBJ2-3; 7 nucleotides align to TRBD2. The CDR3 contains 16 residues. From germline, CDR1 is SGHKS and CDR2 YYEKEE (reference sequence). The V gene end was trimmed by 0 bases and the J gene end by 1 base; junction bases not matched to a gene: 5. CDR3 region: CASSLAVAGGTDTQYF. In nucleotides, the CDR3 is TGTGCCAGCAGCTTGGCGGTGGCGGGGGGCACAGATACGCAGTATTTT.

The chain is built from TRBV20-1 and TRBJ2-1; 10 bases are a match to TRBD1. The J call is uncertain, as TRBJ2-7 better fits the DNA end. Germline CDR1 reads DFQATT; CDR2 reads SNEGSKA (reference sequence). The CDR3 extends over 15 amino acids. CDR3 region: CSATRTGGTYNEQYF. CDR3 nucleotide sequence: TGCAGTGCTACCAGGACAGGGGGGACCTACAATGAGCAGTACTTC.

Many counts were recorded for this clonotype. This chain joins TRBV20-1 and TRBJ1-2, with TRBD1 as a possible D gene (5 bases). Germline CDR1 is DFQATT and CDR2 is SNEGSKA (reference sequence). The CDR3 has 12 residues. Trimming removed 7 bases at V and 0 bases at J, with 9 bases between. CDR3: CSGGRANYGYTF. Here the CDR3 DNA reads TGCAGTGGGGGGAGAGCTAACTATGGCTACACCTTC.

Ten or more counts support this clonotype. The V and J genes are TRBV6-2 or TRBV6-3 and TRBJ1-5; the D is unclear. The germline gives CDR1 MNHEY, CDR2 SVGEGT. Trimming removed 6 bases at V and 4 bases at J, with 10 bases between. The CDR3 totals 13 residues. The CDR3 sequence: CASRPYRNQPQHF. CDR3 sequence (DNA): TGTGCCAGCAGACCGTACAGAAATCAGCCCCAGCATTTT.

This clonotype was seen many times. A much larger clone lies one base from this, so it may be a read error. The chain employs TRBV6-6 and TRBJ2-7, with 7 positions matching TRBD2. Trimming at V came to 6 bases and at J to 7 bases, leaving 9 bases not matched to a gene. This CDR3 is 13 amino acids long. Germline V gene lookup returns CDR1 MNHNY and CDR2 SVGAGI (reference sequence). The CDR3 DNA reads TGTGCCAGCAGCCGCGGGGAGGGCTCGGAGCAGTACTTC. Its protein product is CASSRGEGSEQYF.

On this clonotype itself: A much bigger clone sits one base away, suggesting this may be a read error. This chain joins TRBV5-1 and TRBJ2-1; no firm D call. Germline V gene data show CDR1 as SGHRS and CDR2 as YFSETQ. The V gene lost 2 bases and the J gene lost 2 bases, with 5 bases spanning the gap. CDR3 length: 13 residues. The CDR3 spells CASSFDTYNEQFF. CDR3 bases: TGCGCCAGCAGCTTTGACACCTACAATGAGCAGTTCTTC.

This clonotype was seen at least ten times. The chain has TRBV12-3 or TRBV12-4 and TRBJ2-5; 9 bases are shared with TRBD2. The V segment lost 7 bases and the J segment 4 bases; nucleotides outside the gene matches: 7. This CDR3 is 14 amino acids long. CDR3 sequence: CASTPTSGLETQYF. The CDR3, as DNA: TGTGCCAGCACCCCTACTAGCGGGTTAGAGACCCAGTACTTC.

The V gene is TRBV7-2, the J gene TRBJ1-3; 9 bases align to TRBD1. In germline, CDR1 is SGHTA, CDR2 FQGNSA. Unmatched junction bases numbered 3, after V lost 5 bases and J lost 7 bases. This CDR3 contains 13 residues. This chain's CDR3 is CASSAGQGNTIYF. Here the CDR3 DNA reads TGTGCCAGCAGCGCGGGACAGGGCAACACCATATATTTT.

As regards this clonotype: With a much larger clone just one base away, this may be a read error. V gene TRBV6-1 combines with J gene TRBJ2-5; D perhaps matches TRBD2 (5 bases). Germline V gene lookup returns CDR1 MNHNS and CDR2 SASEGT. The germline V and J ends were trimmed by 3 bases and 6 bases, with 11 bases remaining between them. This CDR3 region has 13 residues. The CDR3 sequence: CASSEGGPQTQYF. DNA of the CDR3: TGTGCCAGCAGTGAGGGCGGGCCTCAGACCCAGTACTTC.

This clonotype was detected a few times. The rearrangement uses TRBV20-1 and TRBJ2-2; 7 bases are a match to TRBD1. The CDR3 has 13 residues. Trimming cost V 6 bases and J 4 bases; bases outside gene matches: 5. The germline CDR1 and CDR2 sequences are DFQATT and SNEGSKA (reference sequence). The CDR3 DNA reads TGCAGTGCAGAGACAGGGCCCACCGGGGAGCTGTTTTTT. Protein product: CSAETGPTGELFF.

The chain couples TRBV7-2 to TRBJ1-4, with 7 bases fitting TRBD1. V trimming: 5 bases; J trimming: 8 bases; junction bases outside the gene matches: 8. The length of the CDR3 is 14 residues. The germline V gene has CDR1 SGHTA and CDR2 FQGNSA. The CDR3 region has the DNA TGTGCCAGCAGCCGCGGACAGGATAGCGAAAAACTGTTTTTT. Its protein is CASSRGQDSEKLFF. Full variable domain (missing parts from reference TRBV7-2 and TRBJ1-4): GAGVSQSPSNKVTEKGKDVELRCDPISGHTALYWYRQSLGQGLEFLIYFQGNSAPDKSGLPSDRFSAERTGGSVSTLTIQRTQQEDSAVYLCASSRGQDSEKLFFGSGTQLSVL.